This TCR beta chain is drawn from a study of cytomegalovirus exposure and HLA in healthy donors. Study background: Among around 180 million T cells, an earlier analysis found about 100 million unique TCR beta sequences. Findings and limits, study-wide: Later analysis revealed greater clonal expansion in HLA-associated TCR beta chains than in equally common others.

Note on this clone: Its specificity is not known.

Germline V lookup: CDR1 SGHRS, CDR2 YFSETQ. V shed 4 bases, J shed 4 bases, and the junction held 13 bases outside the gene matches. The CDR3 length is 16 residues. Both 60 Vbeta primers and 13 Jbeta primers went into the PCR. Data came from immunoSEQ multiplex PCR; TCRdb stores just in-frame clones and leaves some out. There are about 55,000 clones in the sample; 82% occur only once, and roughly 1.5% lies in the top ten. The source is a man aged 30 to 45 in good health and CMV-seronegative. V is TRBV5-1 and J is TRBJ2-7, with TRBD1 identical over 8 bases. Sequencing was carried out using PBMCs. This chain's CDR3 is CASSGTGQGLVYEQYF. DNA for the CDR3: TGCGCCAGCAGCGGGACTGGACAGGGATTGGTTTACGAGCAGTACTTC.